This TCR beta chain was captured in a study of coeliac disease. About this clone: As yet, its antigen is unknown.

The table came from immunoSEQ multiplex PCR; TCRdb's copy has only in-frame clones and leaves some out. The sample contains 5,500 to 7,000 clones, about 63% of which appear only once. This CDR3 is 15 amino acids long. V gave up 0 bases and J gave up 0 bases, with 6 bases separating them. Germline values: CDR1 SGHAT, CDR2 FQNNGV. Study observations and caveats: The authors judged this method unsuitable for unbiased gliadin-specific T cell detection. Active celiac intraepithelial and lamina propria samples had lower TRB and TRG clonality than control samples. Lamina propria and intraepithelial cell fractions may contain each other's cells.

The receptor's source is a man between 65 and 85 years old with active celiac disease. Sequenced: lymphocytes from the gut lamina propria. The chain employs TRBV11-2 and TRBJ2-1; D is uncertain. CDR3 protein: CASSLDGGSYNEQFF. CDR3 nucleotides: TGTGCCAGCAGCTTAGATGGCGGCTCCTACAATGAGCAGTTCTTC.